This is a list of T cell receptor beta chains from one sample in a study of post-analysis software for immune sequencing data. TCRdb redid the calling of the PCR reads with MiXCR, one entry per CDR3 protein. The table includes hundreds of thousands of distinct CDR3 sequences, about 57% detected once. The specimen was blood. Every receptor here comes from a girl aged 5-17 years with multiple sclerosis. Each CDR3 is given with its conserved first and last residue. D genes are given only for firm matches. Size is stated for part of the rows, as once, few or many counts, or as a class when the clone is expanded.

len,j_gene,abundance,d_gene,v_gene,CDR3nt,CDR3aa
16,TRBJ2-7,few,TRBD1,TRBV9,TGTGCCAGCAGCGTAGCCGCCGGGACAGGAGCCTACGAGCAGTACTTC,CASSVAAGTGAYEQYF
16,TRBJ2-1,NA,TRBD2,TRBV5-1,TGCGCCAGCAGCAAGACTAGCGGGAGCCCCTACAATGAGCAGTTCTTC,CASSKTSGSPYNEQFF
15,TRBJ2-5,NA,TRBD1,TRBV5-1,TGCGCCAGCAGCTTGGACGGGGACAGGGAAGAGACCCAGTACTTC,CASSLDGDREETQYF
15,TRBJ1-2,NA,TRBD1,TRBV7-2,TGTGCCAGCAGCCTACGACAGGGGGCCGGCTATGGCTACACCTTC,CASSLRQGAGYGYTF
14,TRBJ1-2,once,NA,TRBV29-1,TGCAGCGTTGAGTGGCACGGCTCTAACTATGGCTACACCTTC,CSVEWHGSNYGYTF
15,TRBJ2-7,few,NA,TRBV7-2,TGTGCCAGCAGCTACGGACTGGCTTTCTCCTACGAGCAGTACTTC,CASSYGLAFSYEQYF
17,TRBJ2-7,few,TRBD1,TRBV20-1,TGCAGTGCTAGAGACCAACGTACAGGGGCTCACTCCTACGAGCAGTACTTC,CSARDQRTGAHSYEQYF
11,TRBJ2-5,NA,NA,TRBV7-9,TGTGCCAGCAGCTCGCAGACGGAGCAGTACTTC,CASSSQTEQYF
16,TRBJ2-3,NA,TRBD2,TRBV6-5,TGTGCCAGCAGTTCCCGGACTAGCGGGAGAACAGATACGCAGTATTTT,CASSSRTSGRTDTQYF
8,TRBJ1-2,NA,NA,TRBV20-1,TGCAGTGCTGATGGCTACACCTTC,CSADGYTF
15,TRBJ2-1,NA,NA,TRBV2,TGTGCCAGCACCGAAGGGGGGTTGGCCTACAATGAGCAGTTCTTC,CASTEGGLAYNEQFF
16,TRBJ2-5,NA,TRBD1,TRBV29-1,TGCAGCGTTGAAGTGGACCGGGACAGGGGCCAAGAGACCCAGTACTTC,CSVEVDRDRGQETQYF
16,TRBJ2-1,NA,NA,TRBV20-1,TGCAGTGCTAGAGATATCGGGGGAAGCTCCTACAATGAGCAGTTCTTC,CSARDIGGSSYNEQFF
12,TRBJ2-7,few,NA,TRBV6-5,TGTGCCAGCAGTTACGTCGGGGGCGAGCAGTACTTC,CASSYVGGEQYF
15,TRBJ1-1,NA,TRBD1,TRBV20-1,TGCAGTGCTGCCGGCCAGGGGGCTCTGAACACTGAAGCTTTCTTT,CSAAGQGALNTEAFF
15,TRBJ2-3,once,NA,TRBV11-1,TGTGCCAGCAGCTTAGCGTTGGTAGCGACGGATACGCAGTATTTT,CASSLALVATDTQYF
14,TRBJ2-3,few,NA,TRBV5-1,TGCGCCAGCAGCTTGGCCGCGGCTGGAGATACGCAGTATTTT,CASSLAAAGDTQYF
15,TRBJ2-3,few,TRBD2,TRBV20-1,TGCAGTGCCAAGCGGGCTAGCGGGGGCACAGATACGCAGTATTTT,CSAKRASGGTDTQYF
14,TRBJ2-3,many,TRBD2,TRBV5-1,TGTGCCAGCAGCCCCGGGACTAGAACAGATACGCAGTATTTT,CASSPGTRTDTQYF
19,TRBJ2-3,NA,TRBD2,TRBV20-1,TGCAGTGCTAGAGCCCGAACCGGGACTAGCGGGGGTAGCACAGATACGCAGTATTTT,CSARARTGTSGGSTDTQYF
15,TRBJ2-1,NA,NA,TRBV11-2,TGTGCCAGCAGGCCCTACCAGGGGCGACACAATGAGCAGTTCTTC,CASRPYQGRHNEQFF
15,TRBJ1-2,NA,TRBD1,TRBV4-1,TGCGCCAGCAGCCAAGAATGGACAGGGGGCTATGGCTACACCTTC,CASSQEWTGGYGYTF
19,TRBJ2-5,NA,TRBD2,TRBV7-9,TGTGCCAGCAGCTTACGATCGGGACTAGCGGAGAGGTACCAAGAGACCCAGTACTTC,CASSLRSGLAERYQETQYF
16,TRBJ2-7,NA,TRBD2,TRBV5-1,TGCGCCAGCAGCTTGGCCAGGCTAGCGGGATACAATGAGCAGTACTTC,CASSLARLAGYNEQYF
16,TRBJ2-7,few,TRBD2,TRBV5-1,TGCGCCAGCAGCTTGACCCTGACTAGCGGGCGCTACGAGCAGTACTTC,CASSLTLTSGRYEQYF
14,TRBJ2-5,few,TRBD1,TRBV29-1,TGCAGCGTTGCCGGGACAGGTCTTCGGGAGACCCAGTACTTC,CSVAGTGLRETQYF
17,TRBJ2-7,NA,NA,TRBV15,TGTGCCACCAGCACCTTCAGGGGCGCGAATCGAGTCCACGAGCAGTACTTC,CATSTFRGANRVHEQYF
16,TRBJ2-1,NA,TRBD1,TRBV7-3,TGTGCCAGCAGCCCCCGGGACAGAAAAAGCAACAATGAGCAGTTCTTC,CASSPRDRKSNNEQFF
17,TRBJ2-6,NA,TRBD1,TRBV7-6,TGTGCCAGCAGCCCGGGACAGCCCCTGATTGGGGCCAACGTCCTGACTTTC,CASSPGQPLIGANVLTF
15,TRBJ1-2,NA,NA,TRBV7-6,TGTGCCAGCAGCCCCGACGAGAGCAGCCTCTATGGCTACACCTTC,CASSPDESSLYGYTF
13,TRBJ2-5,NA,NA,TRBV12-3/TRBV12-4,TGTGCCAGCAGCCATGGACATTCAGAGACCCAGTACTTC,CASSHGHSETQYF
13,TRBJ2-2,NA,NA,TRBV20-1,TGCAGTGCTACCGCGACTCGGTCCGGGGAGCTGTTTTTT,CSATATRSGELFF
13,TRBJ1-1,NA,TRBD1,TRBV20-1,TGCAGTGCTAGGCCCCGGGACAGGCCTGAAGCTTTCTTT,CSARPRDRPEAFF
15,TRBJ2-3,NA,NA,TRBV5-1,TGCGCCAGCAGCTTGGTGGGGAGAGACACAGATACGCAGTATTTT,CASSLVGRDTDTQYF
15,TRBJ1-2,NA,TRBD1,TRBV29-1,TGCAGCGTTGAAGTCCGCCACAGGGGTAACTATGGCTACACCTTC,CSVEVRHRGNYGYTF
18,TRBJ2-1,once,TRBD2,TRBV27,TGTGCCAGCAGTCAACGAGGGGCTAGCGGGTCTTATTACAATGAGCAGTTCTTC,CASSQRGASGSYYNEQFF
16,TRBJ2-5,NA,NA,TRBV7-2,TGTGCCAGCAGCTTAGTAGGGTCGGGACTTCAAGAGACCCAGTACTTC,CASSLVGSGLQETQYF
13,TRBJ2-3,NA,NA,TRBV6-6,TGTGCCAGCAGTTACAGGGCAGAAGATACGCAGTATTTT,CASSYRAEDTQYF
14,TRBJ2-5,few,TRBD2,TRBV12-3/TRBV12-4,TGTGCCAGCAATCCAGCGGGGCCCCAAGAGACCCAGTACTTC,CASNPAGPQETQYF
14,TRBJ2-1,NA,TRBD2,TRBV5-1,TGCGCCAGCAGCTTGTGGGTCGGGAGGAATGAGCAGTTCTTC,CASSLWVGRNEQFF
15,TRBJ2-1,NA,TRBD1,TRBV5-1,TGCGCCAGCAGCCTTGACAGGGGACGTTCGGGGGAGCAGTTCTTC,CASSLDRGRSGEQFF
16,TRBJ1-2,once,TRBD1,TRBV5-6,TGTGCCAGTAGCGTATCCGGGACAGGGTTGGAGTATGGCTACACCTTC,CASSVSGTGLEYGYTF